This TCR beta chain was recorded in a study of cytomegalovirus exposure and HLA in healthy donors. Across the study: Falling in the Caucasian-associated ancestry cluster were 65% to 90% of some 400 genotyped donors. General study points: In an earlier analysis, most TCR beta V segments were productive about 90% or about 30% of the time. Versus the approximately 720-donor mean, an Asian-associated ancestry cluster reportedly showed fewer N-insertions in a later analysis.

The PCR was carried out with 60 Vbeta primers and 13 Jbeta primers. Produced via immunoSEQ multiplex PCR; TCRdb's table is partial and in-frame only. The profile shows fewer than 250,000 clones, around 84% of them singletons. CDR3 length: 15 residues. V dropped 5 bases and J dropped 5; count of bases not matched to a gene: 9. Germline V gives CDR1 MNHEY, CDR2 SVGAGI. As regards this clone: The antigen is undetermined.

The clonotype comes from a man between 40 and 49 years old in good health and CMV-seropositive. The J gene is TRBJ2-5, the V gene TRBV6-5; 9 bases match TRBD1. The sample consisted of PBMCs. CDR3 region: CASSRDRGYLETQYF. Written as DNA, the CDR3 is TGTGCCAGCAGTCGTGACAGGGGGTATTTGGAGACCCAGTACTTC.